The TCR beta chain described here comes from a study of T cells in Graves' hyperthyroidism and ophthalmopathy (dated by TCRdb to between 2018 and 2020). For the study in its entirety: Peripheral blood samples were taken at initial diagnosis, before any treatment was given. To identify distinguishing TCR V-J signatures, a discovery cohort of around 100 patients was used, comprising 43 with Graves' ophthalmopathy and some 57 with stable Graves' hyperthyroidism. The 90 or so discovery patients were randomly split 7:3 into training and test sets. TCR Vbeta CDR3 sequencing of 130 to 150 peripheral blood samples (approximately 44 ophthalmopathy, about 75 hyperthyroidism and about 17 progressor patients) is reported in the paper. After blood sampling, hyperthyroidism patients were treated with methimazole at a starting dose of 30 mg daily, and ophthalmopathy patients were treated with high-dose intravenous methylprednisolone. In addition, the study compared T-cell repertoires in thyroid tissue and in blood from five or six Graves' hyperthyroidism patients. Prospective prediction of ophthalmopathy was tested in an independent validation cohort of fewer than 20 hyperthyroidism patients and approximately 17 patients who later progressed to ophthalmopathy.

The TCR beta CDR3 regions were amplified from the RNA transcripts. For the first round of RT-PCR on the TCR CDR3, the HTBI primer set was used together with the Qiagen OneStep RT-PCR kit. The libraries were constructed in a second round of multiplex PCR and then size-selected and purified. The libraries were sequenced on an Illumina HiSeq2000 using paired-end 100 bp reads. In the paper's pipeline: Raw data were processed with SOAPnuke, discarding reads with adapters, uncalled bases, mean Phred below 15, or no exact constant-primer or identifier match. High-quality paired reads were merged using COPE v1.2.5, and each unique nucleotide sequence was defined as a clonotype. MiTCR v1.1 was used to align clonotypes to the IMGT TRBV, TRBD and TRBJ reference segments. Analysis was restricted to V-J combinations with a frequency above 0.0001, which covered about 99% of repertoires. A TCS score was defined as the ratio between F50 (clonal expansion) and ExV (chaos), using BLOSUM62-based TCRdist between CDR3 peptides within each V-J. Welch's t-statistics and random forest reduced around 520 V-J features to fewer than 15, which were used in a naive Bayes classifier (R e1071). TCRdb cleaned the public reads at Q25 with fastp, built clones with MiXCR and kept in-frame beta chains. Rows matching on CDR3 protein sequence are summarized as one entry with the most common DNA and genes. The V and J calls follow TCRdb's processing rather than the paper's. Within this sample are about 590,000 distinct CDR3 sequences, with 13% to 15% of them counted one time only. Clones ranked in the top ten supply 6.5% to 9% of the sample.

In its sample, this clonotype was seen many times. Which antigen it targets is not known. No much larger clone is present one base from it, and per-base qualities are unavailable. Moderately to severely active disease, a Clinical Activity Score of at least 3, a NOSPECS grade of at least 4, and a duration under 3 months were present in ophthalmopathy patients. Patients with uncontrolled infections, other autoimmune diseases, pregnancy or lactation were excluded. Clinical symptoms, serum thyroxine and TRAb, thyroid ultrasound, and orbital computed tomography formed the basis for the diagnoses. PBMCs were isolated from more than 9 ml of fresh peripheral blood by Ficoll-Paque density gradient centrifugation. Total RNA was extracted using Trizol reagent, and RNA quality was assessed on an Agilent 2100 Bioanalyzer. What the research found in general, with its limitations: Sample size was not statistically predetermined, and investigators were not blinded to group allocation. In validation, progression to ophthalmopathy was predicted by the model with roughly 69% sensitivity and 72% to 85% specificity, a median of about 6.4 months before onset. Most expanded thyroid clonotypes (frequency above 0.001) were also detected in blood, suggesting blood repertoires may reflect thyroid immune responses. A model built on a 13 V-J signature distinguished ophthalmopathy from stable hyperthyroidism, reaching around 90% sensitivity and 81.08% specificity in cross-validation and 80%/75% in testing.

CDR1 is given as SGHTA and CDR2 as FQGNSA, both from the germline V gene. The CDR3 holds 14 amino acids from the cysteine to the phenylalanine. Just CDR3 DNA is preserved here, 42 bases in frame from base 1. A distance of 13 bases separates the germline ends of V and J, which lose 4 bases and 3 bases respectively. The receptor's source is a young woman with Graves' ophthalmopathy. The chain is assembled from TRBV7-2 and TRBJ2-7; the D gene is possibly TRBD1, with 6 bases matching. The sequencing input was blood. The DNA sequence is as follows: TGTGCCAGCAGCTCCCGGGACAATATCTACGAGCAGTACTTC. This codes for CASSSRDNIYEQYF.